This T cell receptor (beta chain) was found in a study of blood T cell repertoires in COVID-19 (dated by TCRdb to the early 2020s). About the study as a whole: Samples covering the acute and convalescent phases of COVID-19 were provided by collaborators in the United States, Italy and Spain. The material from the prospective study consisted of cDNA or gDNA derived from T cells, B-cell-depleted T cells, or PBMCs. Deeply sampled blood TCRbeta repertoires from subjects exposed to, actively infected with, or recovered from COVID-19 were included in the dataset. A freely available public database, intended as a resource for researchers studying the immune response to SARS-CoV-2, is where the repertoires were released. The samples were drawn from the first 160 participants of the ongoing ImmuneRACE study and from under 1,500 subjects provided by 6 global collaborators. The sample metadata nearly always contained a de-identified subject ID, COVID-19 status, age in years and sex. HLA class I and class II types, where available, came from metadata supplied by the sample provider rather than from assay-based typing. Broad study findings and their caveats: The quantity of clinical and demographic metadata differed by source and by participant and was supplied without curation.

As for this clone: It lacks a known antigen. No base quality values were provided; no much bigger clone lies one nucleotide off.

TCRbeta CDR3 regions were amplified from genomic DNA by means of the immunoSEQ Assay, a bias-controlled multiplex PCR. As for the authors' bioinformatics: Within the assay, amplification of reference gene primers was used to estimate how many nucleated cells each sample contained. To quantify the absolute abundance of each unique TCRbeta CDR3 rearrangement, sequence reads were collapsed and filtered. For each sample, productive Simpson clonality was calculated by taking the square root of Simpson's diversity index across productive rearrangements. Imported from immuneACCESS, the table was reduced by TCRdb to in-frame sequences with V and J called. These copies leave out some clones; in studies compared against another copy, an unresolved V gene accounts for under half, and the cause of the remainder is not known. V and J calls and clone size are copied from that table; D and trimming were computed from the DNA. Counted in this sample were nearly 400,000 clones; just under 90% of them appeared once. The ten largest clones represent 1.7% of the sample.

Participants in the prospective study were aged roughly 18 to 89 years, lived in 20 to 25 United States geographic areas, and enrolled through a virtual design. Cohort assignment in the prospective study relied on participant-reported clinical history from a screening survey and a study questionnaire. Recovered participants in ImmuneRACE Cohort 3 were defined by two consecutive negative NP/OP PCR tests, clearance by a healthcare professional, or resolution of symptoms. In the prospective study, mobile phlebotomists collected whole blood, serum and a nasopharyngeal or oropharyngeal swab from each participant. Participants in the prospective study had the option to provide additional blood draws and questionnaires over a 2-month period. Prospective study blood samples were shipped either frozen or at room temperature before DNA extraction. This sequence was found in a woman in her thirties who had recovered from COVID-19. Sample: PBMCs or T cells enriched from blood (not recorded which).

The CDR3 region has the sequence CASSPRTGQDIQYF. At the DNA level, the sequence is TGTGCCAGCAGCCCCCGGACAGGGCAAGACATTCAGTACTTC. This sequence uses TRBV7-8 and TRBJ2-4, with TRBD1 identical over 8 junction bases. CDR1 SGHVS and CDR2 FQNEAQ were looked up in the germline V gene. The CDR3 measures 14 amino acids from cysteine to phenylalanine. Only the CDR3 part of the read is kept: 42 bases, read in frame from the first base. V loses 5 bases at its end and J loses 8 bases; junction bases beyond the gene matches: 8.